The next 5 T cell receptor beta chains were all read from a single sample in a study of T-cell memory formation after mild COVID-19. TCRdb re-analysed the 5' RACE reads in MiXCR, keeping a single row per CDR3 protein. The data show over 350,000 distinct CDR3 sequences, with roughly a quarter seen just once and roughly 8.7% held by the top ten. Sequencing was done on a sample of PBMCs or a T cell subset sorted from them (not recorded which). The receptors derive from an adult woman who had mild COVID-19 (a few samples of this study predate the infection). Cell type and time point are not known.

The chain uses TRBV6-5 and TRBJ2-1; 10 bases line up with TRBD1. The CDR3 covers 14 residues. The germline V gene has CDR1 MNHEY and CDR2 SVGAGI. V was pared by 5 bases and J by 8 bases, with 6 bases of the junction left unmatched. CDR3 residues: CASSPPGQGYEQFF. CDR3 DNA: TGTGCCAGCAGTCCACCGGGACAGGGGTATGAGCAGTTCTTC.

This clonotype was observed a handful of times. V is TRBV5-6 and J is TRBJ1-1, with D uncertain. This CDR3 has 17 amino acids. Germline V gene sequence: CDR1 SGHDT, CDR2 YYEEEE. The V end was cut by 5 bases, the J end by 1 base, with 21 bases between. This CDR3 reads CASSINQWVGSNTEAFF. CDR3 nucleotide sequence: TGTGCCAGCAGTATCAACCAGTGGGTGGGCTCGAACACTGAAGCTTTCTTT. Based on the CDR3 plus reference TRBV5-6 and TRBJ1-1, the full variable domain is DAGVTQSPTHLIKTRGQQVTLRCSPKSGHDTVSWYQQALGQGPQFIFQYYEEEERQRGNFPDRFSGHQFPNYSSELNVNALLLGDSALYLCASSINQWVGSNTEAFFGQGTRLTVV.

The J gene is TRBJ2-5, the V gene TRBV5-6; D might be TRBD2 (6 bases). The CDR3 sequence is 13 residues long. CDR1 is SGHDT, CDR2 YYEEEE, per germline. The ends were cut back, 7 bases at V and 0 bases at J, with 10 bases in the middle. CDR3 sequence reads: CASAGKDQETQYF. The CDR3 nucleotides read TGTGCCAGCGCGGGGAAAGACCAAGAGACCCAGTACTTC.

This clonotype has just one count. This chain links TRBV6-5 with TRBJ2-5; possibly TRBD2 for D (7 bases). The ends were cut back, 1 base at V and 3 bases at J, with 12 bases in the middle. This CDR3 region has 15 residues. CDR1 MNHEY and CDR2 SVGAGI come from the germline V gene. The CDR3 bases are TGTGCCAGCAGTTACTTGGGGGGGGCCAAAGAGACCCAGTACTTC. It yields the protein CASSYLGGAKETQYF.

This chain uses TRBV12-3 or TRBV12-4 with TRBJ1-1, with unresolved D. CDR3 length equals 12 residues. V was shortened by 6 bases and J by 11 bases, with 16 bases between the two germline ends. DNA for the CDR3: TGTGCCAGCAGCCCTGGGAGGCCGGAGGCTTTCTTT. Amino acids: CASSPGRPEAFF.